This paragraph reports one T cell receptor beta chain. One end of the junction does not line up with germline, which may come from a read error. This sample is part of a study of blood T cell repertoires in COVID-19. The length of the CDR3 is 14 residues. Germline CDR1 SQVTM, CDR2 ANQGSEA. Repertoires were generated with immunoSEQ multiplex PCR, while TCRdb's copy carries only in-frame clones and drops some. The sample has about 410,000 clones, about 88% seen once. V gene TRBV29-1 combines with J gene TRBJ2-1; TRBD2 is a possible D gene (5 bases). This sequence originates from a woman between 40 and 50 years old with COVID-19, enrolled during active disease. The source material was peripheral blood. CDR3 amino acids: CSVQEERAFLEQFF. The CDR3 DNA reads TGCAGCGTTCAAGAAGAGAGGGCCTTTTTAGAGCAGTTCTTC.